This TCR beta chain derives from a study of T-cell memory formation after mild COVID-19. The CDR3 sequence is 15 residues long. J lost 6 bases, V lost 6 bases, and 9 bases had no gene match. Germline values: CDR1 MNHEY, CDR2 SVGEGT. 5'RACE with constant-segment primers built TCRalpha and TCRbeta cDNA libraries with UMIs. A single record per CDR3 protein comes from TCRdb applying MiXCR to the 5' RACE reads. The data show under 400,000 distinct CDR3 sequences, under 25% seen once. The source material was PBMCs or a T cell subset sorted from them (not recorded which). This chain links TRBV6-2 or TRBV6-3 with TRBJ2-2, with TRBD2 matching 8 bases. This receptor was identified in an adult woman who had mild COVID-19 (a few samples of this study predate the infection). Cell type and time point are not known. The CDR3 region is CASSRSGKGAGELFF. The CDR3, as DNA: TGTGCCAGCAGCCGTAGCGGGAAGGGAGCCGGGGAGCTGTTTTTT.